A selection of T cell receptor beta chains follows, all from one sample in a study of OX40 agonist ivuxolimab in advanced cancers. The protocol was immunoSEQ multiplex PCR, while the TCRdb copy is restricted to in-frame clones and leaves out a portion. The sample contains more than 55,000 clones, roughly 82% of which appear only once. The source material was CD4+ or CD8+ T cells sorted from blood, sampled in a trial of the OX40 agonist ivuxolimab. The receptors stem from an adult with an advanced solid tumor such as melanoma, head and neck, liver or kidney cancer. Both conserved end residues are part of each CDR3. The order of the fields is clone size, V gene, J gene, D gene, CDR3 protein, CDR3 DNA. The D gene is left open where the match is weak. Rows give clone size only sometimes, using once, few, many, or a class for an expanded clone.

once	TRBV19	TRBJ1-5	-	CATADRSYSNQPQHF	TGTGCCACCGCGGACAGAAGTTATAGCAATCAGCCCCAGCATTTT
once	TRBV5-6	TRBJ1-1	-	CASSWGSQGTTEAFF	TGTGCCAGCAGCTGGGGTTCACAGGGAACCACTGAAGCTTTCTTT
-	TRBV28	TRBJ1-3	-	CASSSELTSGNTIYF	TGTGCCAGCAGTTCTGAACTTACCTCTGGAAACACCATATATTTT
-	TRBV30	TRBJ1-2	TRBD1	CALRQGNYGYTF	TGTGCCTTGAGACAGGGCAACTATGGCTACACCTTC
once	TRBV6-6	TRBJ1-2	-	CATSRDGNYGYTF	TGTGCCACCTCCCGGGACGGTAACTATGGCTACACCTTC
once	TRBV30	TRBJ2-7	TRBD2	CAWSVSPRERTYEQYF	TGTGCCTGGAGTGTCTCGCCGCGGGAGAGAACCTACGAGCAGTACTTC
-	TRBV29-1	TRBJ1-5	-	CSVVGADNQPQHF	TGCAGCGTTGTAGGGGCTGACAATCAGCCCCAGCATTTT
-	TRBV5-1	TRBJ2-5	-	CASSLPPETQYF	TGCGCCAGCAGCTTGCCGCCAGAGACCCAGTACTTC
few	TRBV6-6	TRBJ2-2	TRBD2	CASSKTSGTNTGELFF	TGTGCCAGCAGTAAGACTAGCGGAACGAACACCGGGGAGCTGTTTTTT
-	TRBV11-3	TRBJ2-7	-	CASRGLGDEQYF	TGTGCCAGCAGAGGTTTGGGTGACGAGCAGTACTTC
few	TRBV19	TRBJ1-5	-	CASSIGVMQPQHF	TGTGCCAGTAGTATCGGGGTGATGCAGCCCCAGCATTTT
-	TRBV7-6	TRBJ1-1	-	CASSSPLSAPSEAFF	TGTGCCAGCAGCTCCCCCCTGAGCGCTCCTTCTGAAGCTTTCTTT
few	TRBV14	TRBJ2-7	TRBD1	CASRRQGPYEQYF	TGTGCCAGCAGGAGACAGGGGCCCTACGAGCAGTACTTC
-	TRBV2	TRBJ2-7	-	CASSNGPVKRYEQYF	TGTGCCAGCAGCAACGGTCCGGTGAAGCGATACGAGCAGTACTTC
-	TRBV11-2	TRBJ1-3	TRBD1	CASRQGQGRHTIYF	TGTGCCAGCAGACAGGGACAGGGGAGACACACCATATATTTT
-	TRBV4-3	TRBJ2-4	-	CASSPRASFKNIQYF	TGCGCCAGCAGCCCTCGAGCCTCCTTTAAAAACATTCAGTACTTC
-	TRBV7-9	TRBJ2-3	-	CASRQESTDTQYF	TGTGCCAGCAGGCAAGAAAGCACAGATACGCAGTATTTT
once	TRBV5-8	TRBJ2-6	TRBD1	CASSRGDRATGANVLTF	TGTGCCAGCAGCCGGGGGGACAGGGCGACTGGGGCCAACGTCCTGACTTTC
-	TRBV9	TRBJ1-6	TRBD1	CASSVGTGWSPLHF	TGTGCCAGCAGCGTAGGGACAGGGTGGTCACCCCTCCACTTT
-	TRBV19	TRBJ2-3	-	CASRPGSKSSSTDTQYF	TGTGCCAGTCGCCCCGGGAGTAAGTCCTCTAGCACAGATACGCAGTATTTT
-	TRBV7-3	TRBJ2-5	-	CASSAGFGTGERETQYF	TGTGCCAGCAGCGCGGGGTTCGGAACAGGGGAGCGGGAGACCCAGTACTTC
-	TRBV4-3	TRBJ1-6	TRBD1	CASSRMWDRNSPLHF	TGCGCCAGCAGCCGGATGTGGGACAGAAATTCACCCCTCCACTTT
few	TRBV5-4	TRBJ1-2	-	CASSPGAYGYTF	TGTGCCAGCAGCCCGGGGGCCTATGGCTACACCTTC
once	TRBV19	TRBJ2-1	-	CASTHGSTVGNEQFF	TGTGCCAGTACCCATGGGTCGACAGTCGGCAATGAGCAGTTCTTC
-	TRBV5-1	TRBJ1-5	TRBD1	CASSLSGTGGNQPQHF	TGCGCCAGCAGCTTGTCCGGGACAGGGGGAAATCAGCCCCAGCATTTT
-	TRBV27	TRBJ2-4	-	CASTSALKNIQYF	TGTGCCAGCACATCAGCGCTTAAAAACATTCAGTACTTC
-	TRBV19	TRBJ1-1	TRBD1	CASSPPRQGTEAFF	TGTGCCAGTAGTCCCCCAAGACAGGGCACTGAAGCTTTCTTT
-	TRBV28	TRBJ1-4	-	CASSLFDGSNEKLFF	TGTGCCAGCAGTTTATTTGACGGATCTAATGAAAAACTGTTTTTT
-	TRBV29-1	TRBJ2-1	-	CSVEGGTYEQFF	TGCAGCGTTGAAGGGGGGACTTATGAGCAGTTCTTC
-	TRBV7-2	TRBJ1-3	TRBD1	CASSSRTGPNSGNTIYF	TGTGCCAGCAGCTCGAGGACAGGGCCAAACTCTGGAAACACCATATATTTT
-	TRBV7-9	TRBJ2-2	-	CASSFQGHPPGELFF	TGTGCCAGCAGCTTCCAGGGACACCCACCCGGGGAGCTGTTTTTT
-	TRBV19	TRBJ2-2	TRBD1	CASGRQGGPGELFF	TGTGCCAGCGGAAGACAGGGTGGTCCCGGGGAGCTGTTTTTT
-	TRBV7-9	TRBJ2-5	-	CASSLVSGSSRTQYF	TGTGCCAGCAGCTTAGTCTCTGGAAGTTCTCGGACCCAGTACTTC
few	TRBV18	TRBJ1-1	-	CASSPPSTNTEAFF	TGTGCCAGCTCACCACCATCGACGAACACTGAAGCTTTCTTT
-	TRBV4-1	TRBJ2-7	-	CAGPWEGGYEQYF	TGCGCCGGCCCCTGGGAGGGGGGCTACGAGCAGTACTTC
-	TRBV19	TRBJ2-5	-	CASSTQETQYF	TGTGCCAGTAGTACACAAGAGACCCAGTACTTC
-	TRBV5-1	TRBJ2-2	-	CASSLARTGELFF	TGCGCCAGCAGCTTGGCCCGGACCGGGGAGCTGTTTTTT
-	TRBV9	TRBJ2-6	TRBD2	CASSVGGGGAANVLTF	TGTGCCAGCAGCGTAGGAGGCGGGGGGGCCGCCAACGTCCTGACTTTC
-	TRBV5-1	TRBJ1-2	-	CASSLGGSGGYTF	TGCGCCAGCAGCTTGGGGGGGTCGGGCGGCTACACCTTC
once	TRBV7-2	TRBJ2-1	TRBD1	CASSPGQGSYEQFF	TGTGCCAGCAGCCCGGGACAGGGTAGCTATGAGCAGTTCTTC
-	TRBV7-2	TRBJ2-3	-	CASSVGGPTDTQYF	TGTGCCAGCAGCGTAGGGGGGCCTACAGATACGCAGTATTTT
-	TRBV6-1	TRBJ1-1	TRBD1	CASRDRGLMNTEAFF	TGTGCCAGCCGGGACAGGGGGCTTATGAACACTGAAGCTTTCTTT
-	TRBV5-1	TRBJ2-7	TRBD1	CASSPPGTGLFKYF	TGCGCCAGCAGCCCCCCCGGGACAGGTCTCTTCAAGTACTTC
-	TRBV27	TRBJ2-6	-	CASSQYPGRFQRAGANVLTF	TGTGCCAGCAGCCAATATCCGGGACGCTTTCAGAGGGCTGGGGCCAACGTCCTGACTTTC
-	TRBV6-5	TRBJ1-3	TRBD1	CASSRTGPSGNTIYF	TGTGCCAGCAGCCGGACAGGCCCCTCTGGAAACACCATATATTTT
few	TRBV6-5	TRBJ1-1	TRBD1	CASSNTGGKNTEAFF	TGTGCCAGCAGTAATACAGGGGGCAAAAACACTGAAGCTTTCTTT